Shown below are 3 T cell receptor beta chains from a single sample sequenced in a study of T-cell reconstitution after alpha-beta-depleted transplantation in children. TCRbeta library preparation incorporated unique molecular identifiers. Using its own MiXCR run on the PCR reads, TCRdb lists one record per CDR3 protein. This table holds approximately 170,000 distinct CDR3 sequences, 11% found once. Source: PBMCs, taken before TCRalphabeta/CD19-depleted stem cell transplant. The receptors here all came from a boy aged 2 to 9 with acute myeloid leukemia, due to receive a stem cell transplant.

This clonotype was observed at least ten times. The V and J genes are TRBV20-1 and TRBJ2-1; D is unclear. CDR1 is DFQATT and CDR2 is SNEGSKA in the germline V gene (reference sequence). The length of the CDR3 is 15 residues. Trimming cost V 5 bases and J 5 bases, with 19 bases left between them. The CDR3 here is CSAPRHGSYDNEQFF. Written as DNA, the CDR3 is TGCAGTGCTCCACGACATGGCTCCTATGACAATGAGCAGTTCTTC.

This clonotype was seen more than once but under ten times. The chain recombines TRBV7-8 with TRBJ2-6; D unresolved. V dropped 1 base and J dropped 2 bases, with 9 bases sitting between them. Per germline, CDR1 SGHVS and CDR2 FQNEAQ. The CDR3 is 16 amino acids. The chain's CDR3 is CASSLGGLAGANVLTF. For the CDR3, the DNA is TGTGCCAGCAGCTTAGGCGGTCTCGCTGGGGCCAACGTCCTGACTTTC.

This clonotype occurred many times. The chain is built from TRBV9 and TRBJ2-1, with 8 bases fitting TRBD1. CDR1 SGDLS and CDR2 YYNGEE come from the germline V gene. CDR3 size: 15 residues. Trimming took 3 bases from V and 4 from J; bases not matched to a gene: 6. The CDR3 is CASSGGQGTYNEQFF. DNA for the CDR3: TGTGCCAGCAGCGGAGGACAGGGTACTTACAATGAGCAGTTCTTC. Complete variable domain (other parts from reference TRBV9 and TRBJ2-1): DSGVTQTPKHLITATGQRVTLRCSPRSGDLSVYWYQQSLDQGLQFLIQYYNGEERAKGNILERFSAQQFPDLHSELNLSSLELGDSALYFCASSGGQGTYNEQFFGPGTRLTVL.